What follows describes a single TCR beta chain. Its antigen remains unidentified. The source of the sample is a study of early T cells in non-severe SARS-CoV-2 infection. Study-wide context: The chains were unpaired, and the sequenced material was bulk RNA from unsorted whole blood.

The CDR3 is made up of 16 amino acids. With V trimmed by 3 bases and J by 5 bases, 7 bases remained unmatched. Germline V gives CDR1 SEHNR, CDR2 FQNEAQ (reference sequence). cDNA molecules, individually, were tagged with unique molecular identifiers. TCRdb recomputed calls from the 5' RACE reads with MiXCR, one row per CDR3 protein. The sample has roughly 93,000 distinct CDR3 sequences; approximately 15% are singletons. Study-wide results and caveats: Matching with VDJdb favored anti-spike CD8 responses (missing private and CD4 specificities).

Sequenced material: whole blood. The chain has TRBV7-9 and TRBJ2-1, with TRBD2 identical over 10 bases. The clonotype was recovered from an adult who was a healthcare worker with PCR-confirmed SARS-CoV-2 infection or an uninfected control (not recorded which). The CDR3 loop is CASSFQRGGRDNEQFF. The DNA of the CDR3 is TGTGCCAGCAGCTTCCAGCGGGGGGGCCGGGACAATGAGCAGTTCTTC.